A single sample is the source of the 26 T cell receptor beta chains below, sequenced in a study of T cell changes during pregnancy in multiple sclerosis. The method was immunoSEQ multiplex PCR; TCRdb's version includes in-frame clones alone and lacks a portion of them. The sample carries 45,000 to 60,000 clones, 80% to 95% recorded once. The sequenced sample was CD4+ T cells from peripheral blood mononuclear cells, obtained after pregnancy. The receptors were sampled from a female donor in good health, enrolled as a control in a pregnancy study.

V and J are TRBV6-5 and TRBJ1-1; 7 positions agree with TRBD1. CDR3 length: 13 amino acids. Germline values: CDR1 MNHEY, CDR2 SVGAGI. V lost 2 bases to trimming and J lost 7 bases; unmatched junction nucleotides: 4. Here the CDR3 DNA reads TGTGCCAGCAGTTACAAGGGGGCGGGTGAAGCTTTCTTT. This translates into CASSYKGAGEAFF.

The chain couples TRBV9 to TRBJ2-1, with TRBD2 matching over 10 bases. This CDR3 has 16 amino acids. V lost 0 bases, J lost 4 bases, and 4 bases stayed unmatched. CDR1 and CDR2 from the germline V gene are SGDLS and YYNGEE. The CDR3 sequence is CASSVGLAGDYNEQFF. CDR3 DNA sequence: TGTGCCAGCAGCGTAGGGCTAGCGGGAGATTACAATGAGCAGTTCTTC.

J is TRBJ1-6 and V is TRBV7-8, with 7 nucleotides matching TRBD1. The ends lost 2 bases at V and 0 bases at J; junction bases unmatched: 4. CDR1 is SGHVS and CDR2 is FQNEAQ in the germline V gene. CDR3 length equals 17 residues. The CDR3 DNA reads TGTGCCAGCAGCTTACCGGGACAGAGCTCCTATAATTCACCCCTCCACTTT. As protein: CASSLPGQSSYNSPLHF. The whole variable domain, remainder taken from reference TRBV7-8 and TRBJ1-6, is GAGVSQSPRYKVAKRGQDVALRCDPISGHVSLFWYQQALGQGPEFLTYFQNEAQLDKSGLPSDRFFAERPEGSVSTLKIQRTQQEDSAVYLCASSLPGQSSYNSPLHFGNGTRLTVT.

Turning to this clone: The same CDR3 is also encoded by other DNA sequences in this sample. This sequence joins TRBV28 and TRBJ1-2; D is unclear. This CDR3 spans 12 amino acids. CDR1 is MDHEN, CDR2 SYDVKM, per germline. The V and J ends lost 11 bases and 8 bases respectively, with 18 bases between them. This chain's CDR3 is CASSVEERGYTF. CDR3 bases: TGTGCCTCTTCGGTGGAGGAGCGGGGCTACACCTTC.

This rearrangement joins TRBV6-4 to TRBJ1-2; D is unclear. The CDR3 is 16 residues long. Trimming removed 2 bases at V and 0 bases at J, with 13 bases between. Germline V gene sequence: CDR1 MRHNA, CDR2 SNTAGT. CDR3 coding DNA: TGTGCCAGCAGTGACCAACCCAGGTTAGCTAACTATGGCTACACCTTC. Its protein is CASSDQPRLANYGYTF.

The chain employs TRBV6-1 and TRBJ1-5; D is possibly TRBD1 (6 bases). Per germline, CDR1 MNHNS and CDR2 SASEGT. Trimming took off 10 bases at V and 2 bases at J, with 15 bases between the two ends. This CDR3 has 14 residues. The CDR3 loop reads CATTKGGGNQPQHF. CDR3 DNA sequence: TGTGCCACCACAAAGGGGGGGGGCAATCAGCCCCAGCATTTT.

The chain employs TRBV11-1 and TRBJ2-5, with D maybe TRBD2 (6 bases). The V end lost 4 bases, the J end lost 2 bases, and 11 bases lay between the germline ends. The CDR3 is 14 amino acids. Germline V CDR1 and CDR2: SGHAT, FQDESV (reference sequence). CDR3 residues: CASSSRTTQETQYF. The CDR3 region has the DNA TGTGCCAGCAGCTCTAGGACTACTCAAGAGACCCAGTACTTC.

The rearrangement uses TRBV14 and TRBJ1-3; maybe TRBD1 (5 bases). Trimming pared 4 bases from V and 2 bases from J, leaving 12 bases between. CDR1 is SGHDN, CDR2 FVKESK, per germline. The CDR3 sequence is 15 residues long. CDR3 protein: CASSPLGGAGNTIYF. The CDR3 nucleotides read TGTGCCAGCAGCCCACTCGGGGGTGCTGGAAACACCATATATTTT.

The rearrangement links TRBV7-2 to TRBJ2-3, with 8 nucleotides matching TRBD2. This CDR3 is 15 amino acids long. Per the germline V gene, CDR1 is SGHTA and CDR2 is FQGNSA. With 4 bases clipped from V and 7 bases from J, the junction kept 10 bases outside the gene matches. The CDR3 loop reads CASSSTSGSANTQYF. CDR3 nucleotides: TGTGCCAGCAGCTCAACTAGCGGTTCAGCCAATACGCAGTATTTT.

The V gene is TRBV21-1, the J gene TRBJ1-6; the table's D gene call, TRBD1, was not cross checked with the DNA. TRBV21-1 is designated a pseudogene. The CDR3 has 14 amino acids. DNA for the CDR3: TGTGCCAGCCGTCGGGCAAACAGGAATTCACCCCTCCACTTT. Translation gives CASRRANRNSPLHF.

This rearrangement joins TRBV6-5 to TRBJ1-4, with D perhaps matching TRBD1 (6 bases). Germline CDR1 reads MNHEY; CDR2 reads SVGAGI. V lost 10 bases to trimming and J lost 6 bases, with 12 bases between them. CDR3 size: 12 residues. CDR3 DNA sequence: TGTGCCACCTGGGGGCCTGATGAAAAACTGTTTTTT. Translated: CATWGPDEKLFF.

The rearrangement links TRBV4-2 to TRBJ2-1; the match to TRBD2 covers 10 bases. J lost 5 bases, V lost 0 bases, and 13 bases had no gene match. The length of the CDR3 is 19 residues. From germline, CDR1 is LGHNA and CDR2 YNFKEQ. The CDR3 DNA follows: TGTGCCAGCAGCCAAGATCCCGTTCGTAGCGGGAGGAAAGACAATGAGCAGTTCTTC. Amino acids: CASSQDPVRSGRKDNEQFF.

The CDR3 here is CASSFERGGYEQYF. As DNA, the CDR3 is TGCGCCAGCAGCTTTGAGCGGGGCGGCTACGAGCAGTACTTC. This sequence joins TRBV5-1 and TRBJ2-7; 7 positions match TRBD2. Trimming took 2 bases from V and 3 from J; bases not matched to a gene: 5. CDR3 size: 14 residues. Per the germline V gene, CDR1 is SGHRS and CDR2 is YFSETQ.

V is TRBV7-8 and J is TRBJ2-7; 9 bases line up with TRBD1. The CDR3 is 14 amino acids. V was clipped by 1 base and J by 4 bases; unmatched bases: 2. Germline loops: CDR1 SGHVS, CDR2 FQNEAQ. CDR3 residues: CASSLGDRVYEQYF. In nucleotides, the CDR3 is TGTGCCAGCAGCTTAGGGGACAGGGTTTACGAGCAGTACTTC. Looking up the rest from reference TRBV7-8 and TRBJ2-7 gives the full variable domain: GAGVSQSPRYKVAKRGQDVALRCDPISGHVSLFWYQQALGQGPEFLTYFQNEAQLDKSGLPSDRFFAERPEGSVSTLKIQRTQQEDSAVYLCASSLGDRVYEQYFGPGTRLTVT.

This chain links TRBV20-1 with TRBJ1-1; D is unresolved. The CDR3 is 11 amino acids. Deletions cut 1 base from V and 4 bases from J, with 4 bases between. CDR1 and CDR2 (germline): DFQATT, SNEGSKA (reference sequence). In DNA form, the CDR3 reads TGCAGTGCTAGAGGGGCCACTGAAGCTTTCTTT. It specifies CSARGATEAFF.

CDR3 residues: CASSFFYRDRRETQYF. DNA for the CDR3: TGTGCCAGCAGCTTTTTCTACAGGGACAGGCGAGAGACCCAGTACTTC. The chain is built from TRBV7-9 and TRBJ2-5, with 8 bases aligning to TRBD1. V shed 3 bases, J shed 4 bases, and the junction held 10 bases outside the gene matches. Germline CDR1 is SEHNR and CDR2 is FQNEAQ (reference sequence). The CDR3 is 16 amino acids.

The CDR3 region has the DNA TGTGCCAGCAGCTTAACTAGTGCCTACAATGAGCAGTTCTTC. Protein product: CASSLTSAYNEQFF. The rearrangement joins TRBV5-4 to TRBJ2-1; TRBD2 might be the D (5 bases). V gave up 2 bases and J gave up 2 bases, with 8 bases separating them. The CDR3 is 14 amino acids. Germline V gene lookup returns CDR1 SGHNT and CDR2 YYREEE (reference sequence).

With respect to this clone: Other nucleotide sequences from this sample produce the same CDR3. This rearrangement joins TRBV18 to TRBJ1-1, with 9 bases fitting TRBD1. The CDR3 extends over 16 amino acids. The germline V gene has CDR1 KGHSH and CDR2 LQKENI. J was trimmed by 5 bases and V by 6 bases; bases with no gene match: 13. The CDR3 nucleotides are TGTGCCAGCTCCCCATTCACCCAACAGGGGGCAACTGAAGCTTTCTTT. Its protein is CASSPFTQQGATEAFF.

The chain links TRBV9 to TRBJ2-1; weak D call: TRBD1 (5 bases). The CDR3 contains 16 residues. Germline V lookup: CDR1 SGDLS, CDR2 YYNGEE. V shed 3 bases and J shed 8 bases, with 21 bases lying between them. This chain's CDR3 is CASSARMAAQGDEQFF. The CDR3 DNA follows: TGTGCCAGCAGCGCCCGTATGGCCGCTCAAGGGGATGAGCAGTTCTTC.

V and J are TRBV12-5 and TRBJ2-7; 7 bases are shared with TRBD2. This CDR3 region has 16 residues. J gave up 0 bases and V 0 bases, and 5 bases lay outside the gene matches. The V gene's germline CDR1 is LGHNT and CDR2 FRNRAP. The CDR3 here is CASGLVLGGDSYEQYF. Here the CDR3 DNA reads TGTGCTAGTGGTTTGGTACTGGGGGGGGACTCCTACGAGCAGTACTTC.

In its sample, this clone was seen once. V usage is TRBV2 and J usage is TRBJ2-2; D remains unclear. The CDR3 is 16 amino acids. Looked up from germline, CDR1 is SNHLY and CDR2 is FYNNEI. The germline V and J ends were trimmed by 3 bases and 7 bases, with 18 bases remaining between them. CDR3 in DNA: TGTGCCAGCAGTGAGTCGTCGGGTGATATTGGCGGGGAGCTGTTTTTT. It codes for CASSESSGDIGGELFF.

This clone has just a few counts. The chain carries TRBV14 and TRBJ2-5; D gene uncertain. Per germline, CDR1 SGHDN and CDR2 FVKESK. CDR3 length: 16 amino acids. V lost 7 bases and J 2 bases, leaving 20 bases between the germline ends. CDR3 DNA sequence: TGTGCCAGCAACCGAGGAGAGAGTACCATTCAAGAGACCCAGTACTTC. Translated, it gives CASNRGESTIQETQYF.

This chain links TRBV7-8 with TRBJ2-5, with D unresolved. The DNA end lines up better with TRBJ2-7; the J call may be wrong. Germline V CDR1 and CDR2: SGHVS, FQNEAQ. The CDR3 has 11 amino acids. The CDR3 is CASSSPYEQYF. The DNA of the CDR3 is TGTGCCAGCAGCTCGCCCTACGAGCAGTACTTC.

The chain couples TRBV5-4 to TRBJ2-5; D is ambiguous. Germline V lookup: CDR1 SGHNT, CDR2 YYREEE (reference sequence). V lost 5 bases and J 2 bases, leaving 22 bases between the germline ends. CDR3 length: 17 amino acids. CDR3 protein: CASRNSRDIPGQETQYF. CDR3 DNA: TGTGCCAGCAGAAACAGTCGCGACATCCCCGGACAAGAGACCCAGTACTTC.

The CDR3 loop reads CASSPSRDRDSYGYTF. The CDR3 DNA follows: TGTGCCAGCAGTCCTTCCCGAGACAGGGACAGCTATGGCTACACCTTC. The rearrangement joins TRBV27 to TRBJ1-2; TRBD1 matches 7 bases. The germline V gene has CDR1 MNHEY and CDR2 SMNVEV (reference sequence). The CDR3 sequence is 16 residues long. The trim removed 5 bases at V and 4 bases at J, leaving 13 bases unmatched.

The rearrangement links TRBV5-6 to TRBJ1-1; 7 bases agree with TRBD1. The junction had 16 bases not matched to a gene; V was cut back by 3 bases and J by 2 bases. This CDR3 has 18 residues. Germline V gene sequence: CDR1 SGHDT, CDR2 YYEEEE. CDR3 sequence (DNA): TGTGCCAGCAGCTCCCCGCCCTTTTTGGGACAGCTTAACACTGAAGCTTTCTTT. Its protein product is CASSSPPFLGQLNTEAFF.